This TCR beta chain was recovered during a study of identifying expanded T cells in peripheral blood. Sequenced by immunoSEQ multiplex PCR; TCRdb stores in-frame clones only, minus some. The table lists tens of thousands of clones, nearly 90% of them singletons, with 5.5% to 7% in the top ten. No infections or other immune events were documented during collection. This CDR3 comprises 14 residues. Germline V gene sequence: CDR1 MNHEY, CDR2 SMNVEV (reference sequence). With 7 bases removed from V and 5 bases from J, the gap between germline ends came to 16 bases. Sequenced sample: blood. This TCR was recovered from a person aged 18 to 75 in good health. The rearrangement joins TRBV27 to TRBJ2-3; TRBD1 or TRBD2 may be the D gene (5 bases each). CDR3: CASKPRGTGDTQYF. The DNA for the CDR3 is TGTGCCAGCAAACCTCGAGGGACGGGAGATACGCAGTATTTT.